The next 20 T cell receptor beta chains were all read from a single sample in a study of shared T cell receptors in the human thymus. The table came from immunoSEQ multiplex PCR; TCRdb's copy has only in-frame clones and leaves some out. This table holds about 380,000 clones, 95% found once. The sample comprised thymocytes. The source of these receptors is a human donor.

The rearrangement links TRBV12-5 to TRBJ2-2, with 9 bases lining up with TRBD2. Germline lookup yields CDR1 LGHNT and CDR2 FRNRAP. CDR3 length: 16 residues. V lost 6 bases, J lost 3 bases, and 8 bases stayed unmatched. CDR3 amino acids: CASGSDLAGHTGELFF. CDR3 DNA: TGTGCTAGTGGCTCAGATCTAGCGGGGCACACCGGGGAGCTGTTTTTT.

V usage is TRBV28 and J usage is TRBJ2-1; D is perhaps TRBD2 (5 bases). Germline lookup yields CDR1 MDHEN and CDR2 SYDVKM. The V gene lost 6 bases and the J gene lost 6 bases, with 27 bases spanning the gap. This CDR3 has 18 residues. The CDR3 bases are TGTGCCAGCAGGCCACCTCGGTTTAGAGGGAGCCCCCTCAATGAGCAGTTCTTC. Its protein is CASRPPRFRGSPLNEQFF.

The V gene is TRBV10-2, the J gene TRBJ2-1; 7 bases are shared with TRBD1. After removal of 8 bases from V and 0 bases from J, the junction contained 4 bases not matched to a gene. The CDR3 extends over 14 amino acids. Germline assignment: CDR1 WSHSY and CDR2 SAAADI. The CDR3 DNA follows: TGCGCCAGCTCGGGGACAGACTCCTACAATGAGCAGTTCTTC. This translates into CASSGTDSYNEQFF.

The chain uses TRBV30 and TRBJ1-4, with 8 nucleotides matching TRBD1. The CDR3 has 24 residues. The trim removed 1 base at V and 0 bases at J, leaving 28 bases unmatched. Germline V gene data show CDR1 as GTSNPN and CDR2 as SVGIG (reference sequence). DNA for the CDR3: TGTGCCTGGAGTGCCAGGGGGCGGGACCGGATTGACTTATACCTCGGTACAACTAATGAAAAACTGTTTTTT. It translates to CAWSARGRDRIDLYLGTTNEKLFF.

The chain has TRBV28 and TRBJ2-5; 8 bases are shared with TRBD1. V was pared by 5 bases and J by 5 bases, with 10 bases of the junction left unmatched. This CDR3 has 15 amino acids. CDR1 is MDHEN and CDR2 is SYDVKM in the germline V gene. The CDR3 here is CASSRGRTGLETQYF. The CDR3, as DNA: TGTGCCAGCAGTAGGGGGAGGACAGGGTTGGAGACCCAGTACTTC.

This chain joins TRBV25-1 and TRBJ2-3; the match to TRBD2 covers 11 bases. Germline V gene lookup returns CDR1 MGHDK and CDR2 SYGVNS. This CDR3 contains 18 residues. The ends lost 4 bases at V and 0 bases at J; junction bases unmatched: 9. CDR3 coding DNA: TGTGCCAGCAGTGCTATTTTGATAGCGGGAGGGAGCACAGATACGCAGTATTTT. Encoded protein: CASSAILIAGGSTDTQYF.

The rearrangement links TRBV7-4 to TRBJ2-6; D could derive from TRBD1 or TRBD2 (5 bases each). The CDR3 totals 16 residues. Trimming stripped 3 bases from V and 2 bases from J, with 11 bases between. In germline, CDR1 is SGHVT, CDR2 SQSDAQ. This chain's CDR3 is CASSFESGPGANVLTF. DNA of the CDR3: TGTGCCAGCAGCTTCGAGTCGGGACCTGGGGCCAACGTCCTGACTTTC.

The chain's CDR3 is CASSFKGLGYNEQFF. The CDR3 coding sequence is TGTGCCAGCAGTTTCAAGGGGCTGGGCTACAATGAGCAGTTCTTC. J is TRBJ2-1 and V is TRBV28; tentative D call: TRBD1 (5 bases). This CDR3 has 15 amino acids. V lost 3 bases and J lost 3, with 12 bases in between. CDR1 MDHEN and CDR2 SYDVKM come from the germline V gene.

V is TRBV29-1 and J is TRBJ2-4; the D gene could be TRBD1 or TRBD2 (5 bases each). Germline V gives CDR1 SQVTM, CDR2 ANQGSEA. V shed 4 bases and J shed 4 bases, with 20 bases lying between them. The CDR3 has 16 amino acids. As DNA, the CDR3 is TGCAGCGTTGTTTTTGGGGGATCTAGACAAAAAAACATTCAGTACTTC. It codes for CSVVFGGSRQKNIQYF.

The rearrangement joins TRBV28 to TRBJ1-5, with D maybe TRBD1 (5 bases). Germline-derived CDR1 and CDR2 are MDHEN and SYDVKM. The CDR3 length is 13 residues. Trimming shortened V by 8 bases and J by 2 bases, and 10 bases separated the two germline ends. CDR3 DNA sequence: TGTGCCAGCTGCGAACAGGGCAATCAGCCCCAGCATTTT. Amino acids: CASCEQGNQPQHF. The full variable domain, with the rest looked up from reference TRBV28 and TRBJ1-5, is DVKVTQSSRYLVKRTGEKVFLECVQDMDHENMFWYRQDPGLGLRLIYFSYDVKMKEKGDIPEGYSVSREKKERFSLILESASTNQTSMYLCASCEQGNQPQHFGDGTRLSIL.

This chain joins TRBV13 and TRBJ2-3, with D possibly matching TRBD2 (5 bases). Trimming removed 4 bases from V and 3 bases from J, with 20 bases in between. In germline, CDR1 is PRHDT, CDR2 FYEKMQ (reference sequence). CDR3 length: 17 amino acids. CDR3 amino acids: CASSSTWSGSGTDTQYF. The CDR3 DNA reads as TGTGCCAGCAGCTCCACTTGGTCGGGGTCGGGGACAGATACGCAGTATTTT.

V and J are TRBV5-7 and TRBJ2-6; TRBD1 aligns across 7 bases. TRBV5-7 is an open reading frame whose function is uncertain. The CDR3 is 19 amino acids. Unmatched junction bases numbered 10, after V lost 0 bases and J lost 1 base. CDR3 region: CASSLEEGATLSGANVLTF. In DNA form, the CDR3 reads TGTGCCAGCAGCTTGGAAGAGGGGGCGACCCTATCTGGGGCCAACGTCCTGACTTTC.

The rearrangement joins TRBV28 to TRBJ2-7, with D perhaps matching TRBD2 (6 bases). Germline CDR1 MDHEN, CDR2 SYDVKM. With 6 bases removed from V and 0 bases from J, the gap between germline ends came to 9 bases. The CDR3 contains 13 residues. The CDR3 sequence is CASRRRDSYEQYF. The CDR3, as DNA: TGTGCCAGCAGGCGGAGGGACTCCTACGAGCAGTACTTC.

The V call is TRBV9, the J call TRBJ2-3; D perhaps matches TRBD1 (5 bases). This CDR3 spans 14 amino acids. Per germline, CDR1 SGDLS and CDR2 YYNGEE. V was shortened by 3 bases and J by 5 bases, with 13 bases between the two germline ends. The CDR3 bases are TGTGCCAGCAGCGGGCGACAGACAAGAGATACGCAGTATTTT. It specifies CASSGRQTRDTQYF.

V usage is TRBV5-4 and J usage is TRBJ2-3, with 8 bases lining up with TRBD2. Trimming at V came to 4 bases and at J to 4 bases, leaving 14 bases not matched to a gene. From germline, CDR1 is SGHNT and CDR2 YYREEE (reference sequence). The CDR3 is 17 residues long. The chain's CDR3 is CASSHFPASGSSDTQYF. For the CDR3, the DNA is TGTGCCAGCAGCCATTTCCCCGCCAGCGGGAGCTCAGATACGCAGTATTTT.

The rearrangement links TRBV28 to TRBJ2-5; TRBD1 agrees at 10 bases. The junction had 15 bases not matched to a gene; V was cut back by 5 bases and J by 3 bases. From germline, CDR1 is MDHEN and CDR2 SYDVKM. The CDR3 length is 18 residues. CDR3 DNA: TGTGCCAGCAGTCTCCTCAGCCAGGACAGGGGGGAGGAAGAGACCCAGTACTTC. Protein product: CASSLLSQDRGEEETQYF.

This chain joins TRBV19 and TRBJ1-5, with D tentatively TRBD1 (5 bases). The CDR3 spans 14 residues. V lost 11 bases to trimming and J lost 4 bases, with 18 bases between them. Germline V gene lookup returns CDR1 LNHDA and CDR2 SQIVND (reference sequence). The DNA for the CDR3 is TGTGCCTCGATCAAAGGGGCTGGGAATCAGCCCCAGCATTTT. Its translation is CASIKGAGNQPQHF. Supplemented by reference TRBV19 and TRBJ1-5, the full variable domain reads DGGITQSPKYLFRKEGQNVTLSCEQNLNHDAMYWYRQDPGQGLRLIYYSQIVNDFQKGDIAEGYSVSREKKESFPLTVTSAQKNPTAFYLCASIKGAGNQPQHFGDGTRLSIL.

CDR3 in amino acids: CASRSLTSGGTYEQYF. CDR3 nucleotide sequence: TGTGCCAGCAGGAGCCTCACTAGCGGGGGGACCTACGAGCAGTACTTC. The chain carries TRBV28 and TRBJ2-7; 12 nucleotides match TRBD2. V gave up 6 bases and J gave up 2 bases; unmatched junction bases: 8. The CDR3 is made up of 16 amino acids. Germline CDR1 and CDR2: MDHEN and SYDVKM. Supplemented by reference TRBV28 and TRBJ2-7, the full variable domain reads DVKVTQSSRYLVKRTGEKVFLECVQDMDHENMFWYRQDPGLGLRLIYFSYDVKMKEKGDIPEGYSVSREKKERFSLILESASTNQTSMYLCASRSLTSGGTYEQYFGPGTRLTVT.

This rearrangement joins TRBV4-3 to TRBJ1-2; 7 bases match TRBD1. Germline V lookup: CDR1 LGHNA, CDR2 YSLEER. This CDR3 is 16 amino acids long. Trimming removed 4 bases from V and 3 bases from J; junction bases left unmatched: 11. The CDR3 bases are TGCGCCAGCAGCCGTCGAATGGGCAGGGGGGACTATGGCTACACCTTC. It yields the protein CASSRRMGRGDYGYTF.

The chain uses TRBV15 and TRBJ2-1; D is perhaps TRBD2 (7 bases). Trimming removed 3 bases at V and 5 bases at J, with 11 bases between. Germline CDR1 is LNHNV and CDR2 is YYDKDF (reference sequence). The CDR3 covers 14 residues. The CDR3, as DNA: TGTGCCACCAGCAGGGGGGGGCCGAACAATGAGCAGTTCTTC. It codes for CATSRGGPNNEQFF. Full variable domain (remainder filled in from reference TRBV15 and TRBJ2-1): DAMVIQNPRYQVTQFGKPVTLSCSQTLNHNVMYWYQQKSSQAPKLLFHYYDKDFNNEADTPDNFQSRRPNTSFCFLDIRSPGLGDTAMYLCATSRGGPNNEQFFGPGTRLTVL.